These 23 T cell receptor beta chains came from one sample sequenced in a study of T-cell memory formation after mild COVID-19 (dated by TCRdb to the early 2020s). Libraries were prepared through 5' RACE. Sequencing was performed on an Illumina NovaSeq 6000. TCRdb itself trimmed the public reads at Q25 with fastp, ran MiXCR and retained productive beta chains. Records with the same CDR3 protein are collapsed into one entry carrying the most frequent genes and DNA. For this sample the table gives 250,000 to 300,000 distinct CDR3 sequences, of which under 20% were detected only once. The top ten clonotypes cover about a fifth of the sample. Sequenced: PBMCs or a T cell subset sorted from them (not recorded which). The source of these receptors is a man aged 18 to 29 who had mild COVID-19 (a few samples of this study predate the infection). The sample titles of this study are shuffled in the database, so cell type and time point are left out; the donor was told from shared clones.

The genes are TRBV6-6 and TRBJ1-1; TRBD1 might be the D (6 bases). Between the trimmed V and J ends, which lost 2 bases and 5 bases, there was a span of 9 bases. The CDR3 is 13 residues long. Germline V gene sequence: CDR1 MNHNY, CDR2 SVGAGI (reference sequence). The CDR3 nucleotides read TGTGCCAGCAGTTACACAGGGAGGACTGAAGCTTTCTTT. It specifies CASSYTGRTEAFF.

V gene TRBV18 combines with J gene TRBJ2-7, with 12 positions matching TRBD2. There are 16 residues in the CDR3. With V trimmed by 3 bases and J by 3 bases, 6 bases remained unmatched. CDR1 and CDR2 from the germline V gene are KGHSH and LQKENI. CDR3 sequence (DNA): TGTGCCAGCTCACCCCCCGGACTAGCGGGAAGCTACGAGCAGTACTTC. This translates into CASSPPGLAGSYEQYF.

The rearrangement joins TRBV11-2 to TRBJ2-5, with a weak D call TRBD2 (5 bases). V was pared by 0 bases and J by 3 bases, with 5 bases between. CDR3 length: 13 residues. CDR1 is SGHAT, CDR2 FQNNGV, per germline. CDR3 protein: CASSLEGEETQYF. As DNA, the CDR3 is TGTGCCAGCAGCTTAGAGGGAGAAGAGACCCAGTACTTC.

This clonotype was seen only a few times. This sequence joins TRBV2 and TRBJ2-3; the D gene is possibly TRBD1 (6 bases). With 8 bases removed from V and 5 bases from J, the gap between germline ends came to 11 bases. This CDR3 comprises 12 residues. Germline values: CDR1 SNHLY, CDR2 FYNNEI. The CDR3 nucleotides are TGTGCCAGCCTCAGGGGTGGAGATACGCAGTATTTT. As protein: CASLRGGDTQYF.

A remark on this clonotype: Germline is not matched at one junction end, which may reflect a read error. This rearrangement joins TRBV4-2 to TRBJ2-1, with D possibly TRBD2 on 7 matching bases. The CDR3 runs 16 residues. Germline V gene data show CDR1 as LGHNA and CDR2 as YNFKEQ. CDR3 DNA: TGTGCCAGCAGCCGATTTGGGGGGGGCCGTGTTGATGAGCAGCTCTTC. Amino acid sequence: CASSRFGGGRVDEQLF.

This clonotype was recorded a few times. The chain is built from TRBV5-6 and TRBJ1-2; D is possibly TRBD1 (6 bases). Germline loops: CDR1 SGHDT, CDR2 YYEEEE. The CDR3 consists of 13 residues. V was shortened by 5 bases and J by 4 bases, with 12 bases between the two germline ends. The CDR3 protein is CASSYGTPYGYTF. The CDR3 DNA reads as TGTGCCAGCAGTTACGGGACACCCTATGGCTACACCTTC.

V and J are TRBV6-2 or TRBV6-3 and TRBJ2-3; D is perhaps TRBD1 (6 bases). There are 12 residues in the CDR3. From germline, CDR1 is MNHEY and CDR2 SVGEGT. The ends were cut back, 7 bases at V and 5 bases at J, with 10 bases in the middle. The chain's CDR3 is CASTGEVDTQYF. CDR3 in DNA: TGTGCCAGCACAGGGGAAGTAGATACGCAGTATTTT.

Only a few counts were recorded for this clonotype. This rearrangement joins TRBV12-5 to TRBJ2-7, with TRBD2 matching over 7 bases. After removal of 7 bases from V and 4 bases from J, the junction contained 10 bases not matched to a gene. CDR3 size: 14 residues. Germline CDR1 and CDR2: LGHNT and FRNRAP. DNA for the CDR3: TGTGCTAGTGCCTCGGGGGGAAGTAGTTACGAGCAGTACTTC. Encoded protein: CASASGGSSYEQYF.

This rearrangement joins TRBV5-6 to TRBJ2-1, with D possibly TRBD1 on 6 matching bases. Matching the DNA end better, TRBJ2-7 makes the J call doubtful. The germline V gene encodes CDR1 SGHDT and CDR2 YYEEEE. The CDR3 covers 13 residues. The CDR3 sequence is CASSPYRAWEQYF. CDR3 coding DNA: TGTGCCAGCAGCCCTTACAGGGCGTGGGAGCAGTACTTC.

This clonotype has a single count. This chain links TRBV7-9 with TRBJ1-4; D unclear. This CDR3 region has 12 residues. The germline V gene encodes CDR1 SEHNR and CDR2 FQNEAQ (reference sequence). Trimming took 1 base from V and 8 from J, leaving 5 bases between them. The CDR3: CASSLDAEKLFF. The CDR3, as DNA: TGTGCCAGCAGCTTAGATGCGGAAAAACTGTTTTTT.

This clonotype came up a few times. The chain is built from TRBV11-2 and TRBJ2-3; 8 bases line up with TRBD1. Looked up from germline, CDR1 is SGHAT and CDR2 is FQNNGV. CDR3 length equals 15 residues. Trimming cost V 8 bases and J 3 bases; bases outside gene matches: 10. The CDR3 spells CASETGTGGTDTQYF. The CDR3 DNA is TGTGCCAGCGAAACCGGGACAGGCGGGACAGATACGCAGTATTTT.

This rearrangement joins TRBV6-6 to TRBJ2-2; D remains unclear. The CDR3 has 12 residues. Per germline, CDR1 MNHNY and CDR2 SVGAGI (reference sequence). Trimming took off 1 base at V and 8 bases at J, with 5 bases between the two ends. CDR3 residues: CASSYFEGELFF. CDR3 nucleotides: TGTGCCAGCAGTTACTTTGAGGGGGAGCTGTTTTTT.

The chain couples TRBV4-1 to TRBJ1-5, with D perhaps matching TRBD1 (6 bases). Trimming took off 0 bases at V and 6 bases at J, with 18 bases between the two ends. The CDR3 has 17 amino acids. Germline CDR1 MGHRA, CDR2 YSYEKL. DNA for the CDR3: TGCGCCAGCAGCCAAGAGGGAGGGGGGGCCGCTTTTCAGCCCCAGCATTTT. Encoded protein: CASSQEGGGAAFQPQHF.

The J gene is TRBJ2-1, the V gene TRBV5-4, with 7 bases identical to TRBD2. Per germline, CDR1 SGHNT and CDR2 YYREEE (reference sequence). After removal of 7 bases from V and 3 bases from J, the junction contained 4 bases not matched to a gene. CDR3 length: 13 amino acids. CDR3 coding DNA: TGTGCCAGCCGCTGGGGGGGCTACAATGAGCAGTTCTTC. Translating gives CASRWGGYNEQFF. Looking up the rest from reference TRBV5-4 and TRBJ2-1 gives the full variable domain: ETGVTQSPTHLIKTRGQQVTLRCSSQSGHNTVSWYQQALGQGPQFIFQYYREEENGRGNFPPRFSGLQFPNYSSELNVNALELDDSALYLCASRWGGYNEQFFGPGTRLTVL.

This clonotype was counted only a few times. V and J are TRBV9 and TRBJ2-3; D gene unclear. V shed 4 bases and J shed 7 bases, with 10 bases lying between them. This CDR3 comprises 12 residues. CDR1 and CDR2 (germline): SGDLS, YYNGEE. CDR3 nucleotide sequence: TGTGCCAGCAGCTCTTCTTCAAATACGCAGTATTTT. As protein: CASSSSSNTQYF.

In this sample, this clonotype turned up a few times. The gene calls are TRBV28 and TRBJ2-7, with D possibly TRBD1 on 5 matching bases. V lost 5 bases and J 2 bases, leaving 10 bases between the germline ends. CDR1 is MDHEN, CDR2 SYDVKM, per germline. The CDR3 totals 13 residues. CDR3 nucleotide sequence: TGTGCCAGCAGTGCTGACAGCCCCTACGAGCAGTACGTC. Translating gives CASSADSPYEQYV.

V gene TRBV7-2 combines with J gene TRBJ2-7, with TRBD2 matching over 12 bases. Per germline, CDR1 SGHTA and CDR2 FQGNSA. V shed 5 bases and J 2 bases; nucleotides not matched to a gene: 4. This CDR3 has 15 amino acids. CDR3 in DNA: TGTGCCAGCAGCCCTGCTAGCGGGGGGGCCTACGAGCAGTACTTC. Its protein is CASSPASGGAYEQYF. The full variable domain, its missing parts supplied by reference TRBV7-2 and TRBJ2-7, is GAGVSQSPSNKVTEKGKDVELRCDPISGHTALYWYRQSLGQGLEFLIYFQGNSAPDKSGLPSDRFSAERTGGSVSTLTIQRTQQEDSAVYLCASSPASGGAYEQYFGPGTRLTVT.

The CDR3 DNA sequence: TGTGCCAGTAGCCCGGACATCTATGGCTACACCTTC. It translates to CASSPDIYGYTF. The chain carries TRBV19 and TRBJ1-2, with D possibly TRBD1 on 5 matching bases. The V end was cut by 6 bases, the J end by 4 bases, with 9 bases between. Germline V gives CDR1 LNHDA, CDR2 SQIVND (reference sequence). This CDR3 is built from 12 residues.

V usage is TRBV6-5 and J usage is TRBJ1-1, with D uncertain. CDR3 length equals 15 residues. Germline V CDR1 and CDR2: MNHEY, SVGAGI. V was shortened by 5 bases and J by 5 bases, with 18 bases between the two germline ends. The chain's CDR3 is CASSQPRVGGTEAFF. CDR3 DNA: TGTGCCAGCAGTCAACCTAGGGTGGGAGGGACTGAAGCTTTCTTT.

This clonotype was detected a few times. The gene calls are TRBV4-1 and TRBJ2-3; D call uncertain. With 4 bases removed from V and 5 bases from J, the gap between germline ends came to 19 bases. The CDR3 is 16 amino acids. Germline V gene lookup returns CDR1 MGHRA and CDR2 YSYEKL. DNA for the CDR3: TGCGCCAGCAGCCCCACCCCCGACCTAGAAGGAGATACGCAGTATTTT. It specifies CASSPTPDLEGDTQYF.

This clonotype has a handful of counts. This chain connects TRBV5-1 to TRBJ2-1, with 10 bases fitting TRBD2. From germline, CDR1 is SGHRS and CDR2 YFSETQ. V dropped 3 bases and J dropped 6; count of bases not matched to a gene: 9. There are 16 residues in the CDR3. CDR3 amino acids: CASSSMQAGGLNEQFF. The CDR3 nucleotides are TGCGCCAGCAGCTCGATGCAAGCGGGGGGGCTCAATGAGCAGTTCTTC.

This chain connects TRBV11-2 to TRBJ2-3; TRBD1 agrees at 8 bases. This CDR3 comprises 16 residues. The junction had 11 bases not matched to a gene; V was cut back by 2 bases and J by 7 bases. Germline CDR1 is SGHAT and CDR2 is FQNNGV. The CDR3 here is CASSLPAGGLTNTQYF. CDR3 DNA: TGTGCCAGCAGCTTACCGGCAGGGGGCTTGACAAATACGCAGTATTTT. Together with reference TRBV11-2 and TRBJ2-3, the CDR3 gives the full variable domain: EAGVAQSPRYKIIEKRQSVAFWCNPISGHATLYWYQQILGQGPKLLIQFQNNGVVDDSQLPKDRFSAERLKGVDSTLKIQPAKLEDSAVYLCASSLPAGGLTNTQYFGPGTRLTVL.

This clonotype was seen many times. The J gene is TRBJ1-2, the V gene TRBV27, with D unclear. Germline CDR1 and CDR2: MNHEY and SMNVEV (reference sequence). V gave up 4 bases and J gave up 4 bases, with 10 bases separating them. The CDR3 is made up of 13 amino acids. CDR3 sequence reads: CASSSAGGYGYTF. Here the CDR3 DNA reads TGTGCCAGCAGTTCCGCCGGAGGCTATGGCTACACCTTC.